The 13 T cell receptor beta chains below come from one sample, sequenced in a study of memory CD4+ T cells and cytomegalovirus serostatus (dated by TCRdb to between 2017 and 2020). Single viable CD3+CD4+CD8-CD45RO+ cells were sorted as memory CD4+ T cells on a FACSAria II. Library construction relied on the immunoSEQ multiplex PCR assay. TCRdb took over this immuneACCESS table, retaining in-frame rearrangements with V and J assigned. Such tables are incomplete; in checked studies, under half of the missing clones stem from an unresolved V gene, and the remainder is unexplained. In this sample the table shows about 57,000 clones, more than 60% of which occur a single time. The ten largest clones take up 0.7% to 0.85% of the sample. Sequenced: memory CD4+ T cells from blood. These receptors all come from an adult in good health and CMV-seronegative.

The genes are TRBV7-8 and TRBJ2-7; D is uncertain. The CDR3 is made up of 13 amino acids. Trimming removed 0 bases from V and 4 bases from J, with 7 bases in between. Germline CDR1 SGHVS, CDR2 FQNEAQ. The CDR3 DNA reads TGTGCCAGCAGCTTAGCGGGGAATTACGAGCAGTACTTC. Its translation: CASSLAGNYEQYF. The full variable domain, in which reference TRBV7-8 and TRBJ2-7 provide the parts outside the CDR3, is GAGVSQSPRYKVAKRGQDVALRCDPISGHVSLFWYQQALGQGPEFLTYFQNEAQLDKSGLPSDRFFAERPEGSVSTLKIQRTQQEDSAVYLCASSLAGNYEQYFGPGTRLTVT.

The CDR3 DNA follows: TGTGCCAGCAGAACCCCGTTCACTGAAGCTTTCTTT. The encoded protein is CASRTPFTEAFF. The chain links TRBV28 to TRBJ1-1; no clear D. CDR3 length: 12 residues. Germline CDR1 MDHEN, CDR2 SYDVKM. The ends were cut back, 6 bases at V and 4 bases at J, with 9 bases in the middle.

This chain uses TRBV5-1 with TRBJ1-2; TRBD1 agrees at 7 bases. V lost 6 bases to trimming and J lost 4 bases; unmatched junction nucleotides: 12. This CDR3 spans 15 amino acids. Germline lookup yields CDR1 SGHRS and CDR2 YFSETQ. CDR3: CASTPFPGDSYGYTF. The CDR3 DNA sequence: TGCGCCAGCACCCCCTTCCCGGGGGACAGCTATGGCTACACCTTC.

This chain links TRBV6-1 with TRBJ1-4; no firm D call. V gave up 3 bases and J gave up 8 bases, with 10 bases separating them. In germline, CDR1 is MNHNS, CDR2 SASEGT. The CDR3 contains 13 residues. Here the CDR3 reads CASSERGWEKLFF. CDR3 bases: TGTGCCAGCAGTGAGCGGGGATGGGAAAAACTGTTTTTT.

This clone occurred a few times. J is TRBJ2-1 and V is TRBV9, with D tentatively TRBD2 (5 bases). Trimming left V 0 bases short and J 2 bases short, with 12 bases between. This CDR3 is 16 amino acids long. Germline CDR1 and CDR2: SGDLS and YYNGEE. CDR3 in amino acids: CASSVGALGAYNEQFF. The CDR3 coding sequence is TGTGCCAGCAGCGTAGGAGCACTAGGAGCCTACAATGAGCAGTTCTTC.

This chain uses TRBV5-4 with TRBJ2-3; 7 bases match TRBD2. The ends lost 1 base at V and 8 bases at J; junction bases unmatched: 7. CDR3 length: 14 amino acids. The germline V gene has CDR1 SGHNT and CDR2 YYREEE (reference sequence). The CDR3 DNA sequence: TGTGCCAGCAGCTTGAACGGGGGGTGGGCTACGCAGTATTTT. Its protein product is CASSLNGGWATQYF.

The chain is built from TRBV19 and TRBJ2-1, with TRBD2 matching 10 bases. The V segment lost 3 bases and the J segment 4 bases; nucleotides outside the gene matches: 3. The CDR3 length is 15 residues. Germline CDR1 and CDR2: LNHDA and SQIVND (reference sequence). CDR3 amino acids: CASSMERGGYNEQFF. For the CDR3, the DNA is TGTGCCAGTAGTATGGAGCGGGGGGGGTACAATGAGCAGTTCTTC.

The chain employs TRBV5-1 and TRBJ2-2; no reliable D call. This CDR3 has 14 amino acids. V was shortened by 4 bases and J by 4 bases, with 11 bases between the two germline ends. Looked up from germline, CDR1 is SGHRS and CDR2 is YFSETQ. CDR3 sequence (DNA): TGCGCCAGCAGCAAGAGCGTCGGCACCGGGGAGCTGTTTTTT. Translation: CASSKSVGTGELFF.

This clone is a singleton in its sample. This chain links TRBV5-1 with TRBJ2-7; D possibly corresponds to TRBD1 (6 bases). Germline CDR1 is SGHRS and CDR2 is YFSETQ. There are 13 residues in the CDR3. V dropped 5 bases and J dropped 2 bases, with 11 bases sitting between them. CDR3 protein: CASRRTVTYEQYF. CDR3 in DNA: TGCGCCAGCAGACGGACAGTCACCTACGAGCAGTACTTC.

V is TRBV6-5 and J is TRBJ2-7; D not certain. V was clipped by 7 bases and J by 7 bases, with 8 bases between them. The CDR3 runs 10 residues. CDR1 is MNHEY and CDR2 is SVGAGI in the germline V gene. This CDR3 reads CASTRLEQYF. Written as DNA, the CDR3 is TGTGCCAGCACCCGATTGGAGCAGTACTTC.

This clone has only a few counts. The V call is TRBV15, the J call TRBJ1-2; D uncertain. This CDR3 region has 15 residues. Trimming pared 6 bases from V and 2 bases from J, leaving 16 bases between. From germline, CDR1 is LNHNV and CDR2 YYDKDF (reference sequence). The CDR3 region is CATSRTLEANYGYTF. The CDR3 bases are TGTGCCACCAGTCGAACACTAGAGGCCAACTATGGCTACACCTTC.

There are a few counts of this clone. CDR3 bases: TGTGCCAGCAGCTTAAATGGTCCTTACAATGAGCAGTTCTTC. This gives the protein CASSLNGPYNEQFF. The chain carries TRBV7-3 and TRBJ2-1, with no clear D. V lost 1 base and J lost 4, with 8 bases in between. From germline, CDR1 is SGHTA and CDR2 FQGTGA. The CDR3 length is 14 residues.

This clone was counted between two and nine times. This chain links TRBV18 with TRBJ2-7; no clear D. CDR1 KGHSH and CDR2 LQKENI come from the germline V gene. The length of the CDR3 is 11 residues. V was pared by 5 bases and J by 3 bases, with 5 bases between. CDR3 loop: CASSFNYEQYF. The CDR3 nucleotides are TGTGCCAGCTCATTTAACTACGAGCAGTACTTC.